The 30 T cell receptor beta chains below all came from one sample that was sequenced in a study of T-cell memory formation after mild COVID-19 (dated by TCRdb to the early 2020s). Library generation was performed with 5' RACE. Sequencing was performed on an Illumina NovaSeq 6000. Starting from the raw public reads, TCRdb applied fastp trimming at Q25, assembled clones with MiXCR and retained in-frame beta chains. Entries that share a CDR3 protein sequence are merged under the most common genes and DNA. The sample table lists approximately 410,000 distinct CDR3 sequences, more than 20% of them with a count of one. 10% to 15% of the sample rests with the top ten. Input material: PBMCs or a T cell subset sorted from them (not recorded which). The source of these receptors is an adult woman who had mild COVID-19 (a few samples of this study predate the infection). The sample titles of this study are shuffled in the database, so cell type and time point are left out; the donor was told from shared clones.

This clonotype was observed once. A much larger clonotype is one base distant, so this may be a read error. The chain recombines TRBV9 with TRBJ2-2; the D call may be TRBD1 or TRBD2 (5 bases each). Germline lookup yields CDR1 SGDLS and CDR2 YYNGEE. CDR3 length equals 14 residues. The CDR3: CASGVGTTTGELFF. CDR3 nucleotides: TGTGCCAGCGGCGTGGGGACGACCACCGGGGAGCTGTTTTTT.

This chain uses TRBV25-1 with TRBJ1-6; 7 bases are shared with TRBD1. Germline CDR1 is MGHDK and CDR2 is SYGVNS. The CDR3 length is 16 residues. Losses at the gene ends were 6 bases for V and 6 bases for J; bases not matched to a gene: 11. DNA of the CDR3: TGTGCCAGCAGGGATTACAGGGGAGGTGGTAATTCACCCCTCCACTTT. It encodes CASRDYRGGGNSPLHF.

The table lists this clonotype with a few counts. CDR3 in amino acids: CASSSRNGTSGLYNEQFF. Here the CDR3 DNA reads TGTGCCAGCAGCTCAAGGAACGGGACTAGCGGTTTATACAATGAGCAGTTCTTC. This chain uses TRBV5-4 with TRBJ2-1; 11 positions match TRBD2. Germline V gene data show CDR1 as SGHNT and CDR2 as YYREEE (reference sequence). Trimming removed 3 bases from V and 4 bases from J; junction bases left unmatched: 12. This CDR3 spans 18 amino acids.

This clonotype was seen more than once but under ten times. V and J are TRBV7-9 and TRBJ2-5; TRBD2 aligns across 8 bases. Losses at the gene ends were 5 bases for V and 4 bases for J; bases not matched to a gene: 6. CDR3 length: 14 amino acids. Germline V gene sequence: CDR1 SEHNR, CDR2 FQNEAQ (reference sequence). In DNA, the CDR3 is TGTGCCAGCAGCATAAGCGGGAGTGTAGAGACCCAGTACTTC. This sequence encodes CASSISGSVETQYF.

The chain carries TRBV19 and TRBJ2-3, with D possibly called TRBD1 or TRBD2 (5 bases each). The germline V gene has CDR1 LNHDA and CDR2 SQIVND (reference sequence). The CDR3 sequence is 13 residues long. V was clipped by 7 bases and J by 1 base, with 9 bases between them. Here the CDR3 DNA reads TGTGCCAGTAACCAGGGAGGCACAGATACGCAGTATTTT. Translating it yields CASNQGGTDTQYF. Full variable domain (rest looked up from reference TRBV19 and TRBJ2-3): DGGITQSPKYLFRKEGQNVTLSCEQNLNHDAMYWYRQDPGQGLRLIYYSQIVNDFQKGDIAEGYSVSREKKESFPLTVTSAQKNPTAFYLCASNQGGTDTQYFGPGTRLTVL.

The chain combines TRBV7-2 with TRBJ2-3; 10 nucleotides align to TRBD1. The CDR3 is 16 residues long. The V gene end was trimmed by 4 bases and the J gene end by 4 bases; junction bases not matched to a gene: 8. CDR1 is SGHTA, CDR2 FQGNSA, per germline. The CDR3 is CASSSPGQGSPDTQYF. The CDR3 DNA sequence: TGTGCCAGCAGCTCTCCGGGACAGGGGAGCCCAGATACGCAGTATTTT.

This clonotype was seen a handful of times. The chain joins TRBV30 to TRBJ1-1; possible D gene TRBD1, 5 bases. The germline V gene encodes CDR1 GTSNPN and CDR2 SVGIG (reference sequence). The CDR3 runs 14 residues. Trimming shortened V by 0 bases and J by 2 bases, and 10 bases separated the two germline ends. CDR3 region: CAWSVEGLNTEAFF. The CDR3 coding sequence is TGTGCCTGGAGTGTAGAGGGACTTAACACTGAAGCTTTCTTT.

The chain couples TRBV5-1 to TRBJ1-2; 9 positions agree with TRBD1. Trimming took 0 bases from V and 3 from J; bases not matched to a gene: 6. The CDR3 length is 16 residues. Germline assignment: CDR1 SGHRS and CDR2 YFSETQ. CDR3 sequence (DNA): TGCGCCAGCAGCTTGGACTACAGGGGGCTTGACTATGGCTACACCTTC. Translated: CASSLDYRGLDYGYTF.

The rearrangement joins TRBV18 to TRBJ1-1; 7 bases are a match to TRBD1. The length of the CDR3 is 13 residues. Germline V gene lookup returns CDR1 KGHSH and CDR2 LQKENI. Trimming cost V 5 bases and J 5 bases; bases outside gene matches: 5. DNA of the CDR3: TGTGCCAGCTCAGGGACAGCCAGGACTGAAGCTTTCTTT. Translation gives CASSGTARTEAFF.

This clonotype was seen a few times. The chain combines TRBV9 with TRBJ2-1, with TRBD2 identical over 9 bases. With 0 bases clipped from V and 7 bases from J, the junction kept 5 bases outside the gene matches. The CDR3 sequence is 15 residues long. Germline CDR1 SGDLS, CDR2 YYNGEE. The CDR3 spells CASSVAPSGVNEQFF. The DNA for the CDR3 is TGTGCCAGCAGCGTAGCCCCTAGCGGGGTAAATGAGCAGTTCTTC.

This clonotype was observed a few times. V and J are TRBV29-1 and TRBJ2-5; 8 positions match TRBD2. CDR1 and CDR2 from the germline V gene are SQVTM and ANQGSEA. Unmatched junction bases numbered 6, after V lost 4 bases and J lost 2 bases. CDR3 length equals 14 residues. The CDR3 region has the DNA TGCAGCGTTGCGTTACTAGCGGCTCAAGAGACCCAGTACTTC. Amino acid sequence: CSVALLAAQETQYF.

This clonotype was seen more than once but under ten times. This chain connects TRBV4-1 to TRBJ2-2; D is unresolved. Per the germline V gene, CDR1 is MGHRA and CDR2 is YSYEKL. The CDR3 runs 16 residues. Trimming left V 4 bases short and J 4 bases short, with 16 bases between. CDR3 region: CASSPPLGGGTGELFF. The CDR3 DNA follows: TGCGCCAGCAGCCCCCCACTGGGCGGTGGCACCGGGGAGCTGTTTTTT.

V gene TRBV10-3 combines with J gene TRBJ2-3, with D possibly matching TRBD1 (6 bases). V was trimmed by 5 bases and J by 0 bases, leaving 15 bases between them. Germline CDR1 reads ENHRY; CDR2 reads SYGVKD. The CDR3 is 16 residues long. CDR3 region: CAISNRQVSSTDTQYF. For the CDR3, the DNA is TGTGCCATCAGTAACCGACAGGTCTCTAGCACAGATACGCAGTATTTT.

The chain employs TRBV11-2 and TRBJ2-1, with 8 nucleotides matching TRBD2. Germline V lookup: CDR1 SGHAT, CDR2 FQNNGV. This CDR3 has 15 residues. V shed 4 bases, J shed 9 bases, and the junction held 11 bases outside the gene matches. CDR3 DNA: TGTGCCAGCAGCTCCGGGGGGGGCCCGGGGGTTGAGCAGTTCTTC. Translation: CASSSGGGPGVEQFF.

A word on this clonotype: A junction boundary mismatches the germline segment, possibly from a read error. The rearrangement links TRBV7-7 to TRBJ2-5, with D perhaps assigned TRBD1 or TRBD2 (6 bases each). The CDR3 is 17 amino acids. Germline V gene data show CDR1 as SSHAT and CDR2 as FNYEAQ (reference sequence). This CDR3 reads CASSLEWGATTQETQYF. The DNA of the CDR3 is TGTGCTAGCAGCTTAGAGTGGGGGGCCACCACCCAAGAGACCCAGTACTTC.

The CDR3 here is CASSSGRRDTQYF. CDR3 in DNA: TGTGCCAGCAGCTCGGGTCGCCGGGATACGCAGTATTTT. The chain combines TRBV7-2 with TRBJ2-3; no clear D. V shed 4 bases and J shed 6 bases, with 11 bases lying between them. The CDR3 is 13 residues long. Germline V gene lookup returns CDR1 SGHTA and CDR2 FQGNSA.

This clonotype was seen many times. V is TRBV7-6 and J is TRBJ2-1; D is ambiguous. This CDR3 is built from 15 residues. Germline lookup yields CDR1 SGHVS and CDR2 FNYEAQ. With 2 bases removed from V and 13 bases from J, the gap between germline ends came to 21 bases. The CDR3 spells CASSLTRPPTVHQFF. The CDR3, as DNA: TGTGCCAGCAGCTTAACCCGACCCCCCACAGTTCACCAGTTCTTC. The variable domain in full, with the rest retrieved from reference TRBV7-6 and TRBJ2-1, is GAGVSQSPRYKVTKRGQDVALRCDPISGHVSLYWYRQALGQGPEFLTYFNYEAQQDKSGLPNDRFSAERPEGSISTLTIQRTEQRDSAMYRCASSLTRPPTVHQFFGPGTRLTVL.

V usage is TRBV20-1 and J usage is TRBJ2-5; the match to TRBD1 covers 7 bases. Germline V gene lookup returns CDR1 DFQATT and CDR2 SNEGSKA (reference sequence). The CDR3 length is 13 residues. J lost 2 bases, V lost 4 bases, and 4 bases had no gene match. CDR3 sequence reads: CSATEGQQETQYF. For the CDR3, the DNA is TGCAGTGCTACTGAGGGACAGCAAGAGACCCAGTACTTC.

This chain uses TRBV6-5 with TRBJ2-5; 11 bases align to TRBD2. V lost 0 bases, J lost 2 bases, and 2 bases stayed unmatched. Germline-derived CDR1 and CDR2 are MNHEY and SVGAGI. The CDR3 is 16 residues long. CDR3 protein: CASSYSGTSGQETQYF. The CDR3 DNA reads TGTGCCAGCAGTTACTCCGGGACTAGCGGACAAGAGACCCAGTACTTC.

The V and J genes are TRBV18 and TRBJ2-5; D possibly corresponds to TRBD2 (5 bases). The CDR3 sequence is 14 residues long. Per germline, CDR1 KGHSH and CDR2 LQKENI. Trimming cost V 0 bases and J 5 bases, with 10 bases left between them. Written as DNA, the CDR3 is TGTGCCAGCTCACCACCGTTCGGGGTTGAGACCCAGTACTTC. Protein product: CASSPPFGVETQYF.

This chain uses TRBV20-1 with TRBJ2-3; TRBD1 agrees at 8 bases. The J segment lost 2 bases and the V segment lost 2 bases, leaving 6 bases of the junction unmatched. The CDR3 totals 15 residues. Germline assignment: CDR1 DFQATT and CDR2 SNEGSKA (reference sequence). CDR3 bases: TGCAGTGCTAGATCCCCACAGGGGGACACAGATACGCAGTATTTT. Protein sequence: CSARSPQGDTDTQYF.

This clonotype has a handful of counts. DNA of the CDR3: TGTGCCAGCAGGACGGGACAGACCTACGAGCAGTACTTC. It is translated as CASRTGQTYEQYF. The V and J genes are TRBV6-5 and TRBJ2-7, with 7 nucleotides matching TRBD1. V was pared by 6 bases and J by 2 bases, with 4 bases of the junction left unmatched. This CDR3 comprises 13 residues. Germline V gene lookup returns CDR1 MNHEY and CDR2 SVGAGI.

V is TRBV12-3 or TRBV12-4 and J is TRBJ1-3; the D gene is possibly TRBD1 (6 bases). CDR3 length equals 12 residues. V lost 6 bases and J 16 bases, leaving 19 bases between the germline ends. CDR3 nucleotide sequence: TGTGCCAGCAGCCAACAGGGTACCGTCGGGTATTTT. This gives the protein CASSQQGTVGYF.

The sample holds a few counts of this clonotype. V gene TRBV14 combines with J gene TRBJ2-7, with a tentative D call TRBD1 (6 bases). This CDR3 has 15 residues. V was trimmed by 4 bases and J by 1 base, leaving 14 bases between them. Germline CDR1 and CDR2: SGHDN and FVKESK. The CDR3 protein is CASSPIGQFSYEQYF. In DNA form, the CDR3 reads TGTGCCAGCAGCCCCATTGGACAGTTTTCCTACGAGCAGTACTTC.

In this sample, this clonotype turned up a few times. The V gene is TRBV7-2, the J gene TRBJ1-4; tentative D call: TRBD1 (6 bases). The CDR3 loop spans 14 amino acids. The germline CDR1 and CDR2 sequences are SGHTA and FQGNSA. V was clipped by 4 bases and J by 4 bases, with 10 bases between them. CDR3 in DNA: TGTGCCAGCAGCTGGACAGCAGTTAATGAAAAACTGTTTTTT. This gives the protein CASSWTAVNEKLFF.

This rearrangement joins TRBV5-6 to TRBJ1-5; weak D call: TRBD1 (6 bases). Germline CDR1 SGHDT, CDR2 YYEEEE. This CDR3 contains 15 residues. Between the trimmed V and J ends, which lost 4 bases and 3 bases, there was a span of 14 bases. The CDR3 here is CASSRDRDINQPQHF. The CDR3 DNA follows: TGTGCCAGCAGCCGAGACCGGGACATCAATCAGCCCCAGCATTTT.

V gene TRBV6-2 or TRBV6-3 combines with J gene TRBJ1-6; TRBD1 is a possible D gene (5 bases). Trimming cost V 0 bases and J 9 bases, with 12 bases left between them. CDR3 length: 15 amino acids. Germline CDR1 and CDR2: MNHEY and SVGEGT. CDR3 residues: CASSYSLGVTSPLHF. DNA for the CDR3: TGTGCCAGCAGTTACTCTCTAGGGGTTACTTCACCCCTCCACTTT.

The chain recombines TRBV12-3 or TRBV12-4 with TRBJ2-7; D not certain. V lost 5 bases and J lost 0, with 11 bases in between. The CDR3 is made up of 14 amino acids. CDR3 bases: TGTGCCAGCAGTCGCGAATTAAACTCCTACGAGCAGTACTTC. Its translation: CASSRELNSYEQYF.

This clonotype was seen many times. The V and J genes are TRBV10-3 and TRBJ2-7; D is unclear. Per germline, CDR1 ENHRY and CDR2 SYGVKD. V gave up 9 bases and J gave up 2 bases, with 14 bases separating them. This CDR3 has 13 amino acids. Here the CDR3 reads CAIRWEVTYEQYF. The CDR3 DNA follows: TGTGCCATAAGGTGGGAAGTGACCTACGAGCAGTACTTC.

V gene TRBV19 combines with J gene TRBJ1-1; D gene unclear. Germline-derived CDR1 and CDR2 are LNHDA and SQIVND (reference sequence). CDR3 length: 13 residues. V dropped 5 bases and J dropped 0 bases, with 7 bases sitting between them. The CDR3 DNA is TGTGCCAGTAGTTTCCGGATGAACACTGAAGCTTTCTTT. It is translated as CASSFRMNTEAFF.